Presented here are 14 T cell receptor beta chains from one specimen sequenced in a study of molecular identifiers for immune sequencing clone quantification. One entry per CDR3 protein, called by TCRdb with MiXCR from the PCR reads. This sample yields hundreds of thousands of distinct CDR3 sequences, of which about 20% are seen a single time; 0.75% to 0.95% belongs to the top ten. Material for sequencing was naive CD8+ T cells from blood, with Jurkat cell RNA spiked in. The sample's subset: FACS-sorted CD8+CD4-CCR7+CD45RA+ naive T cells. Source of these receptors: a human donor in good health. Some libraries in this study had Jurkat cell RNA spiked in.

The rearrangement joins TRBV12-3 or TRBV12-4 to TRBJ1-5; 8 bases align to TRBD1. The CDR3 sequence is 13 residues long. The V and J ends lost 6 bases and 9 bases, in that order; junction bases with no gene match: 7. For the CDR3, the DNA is TGTGCCAGCAGAACAGGGGGGGGTCGGCCCCAGCATTTT. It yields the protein CASRTGGGRPQHF.

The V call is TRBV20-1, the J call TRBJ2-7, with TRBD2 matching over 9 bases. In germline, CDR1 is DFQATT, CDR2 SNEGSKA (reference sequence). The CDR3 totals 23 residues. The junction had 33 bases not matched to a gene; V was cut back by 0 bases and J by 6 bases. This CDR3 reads CSARDMGELKYQREVGDPLEQYF. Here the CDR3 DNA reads TGCAGTGCTAGAGATATGGGGGAGCTAAAGTATCAGCGGGAGGTAGGGGACCCCCTCGAGCAGTACTTC.

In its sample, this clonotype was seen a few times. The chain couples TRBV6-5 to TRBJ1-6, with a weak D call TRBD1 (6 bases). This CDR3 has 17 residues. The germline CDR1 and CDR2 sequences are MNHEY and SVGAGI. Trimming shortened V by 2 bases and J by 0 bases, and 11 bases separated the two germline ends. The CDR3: CASSYHTGSSYNSPLHF. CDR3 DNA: TGTGCCAGCAGTTACCATACAGGGAGCTCCTATAATTCACCCCTCCACTTT.

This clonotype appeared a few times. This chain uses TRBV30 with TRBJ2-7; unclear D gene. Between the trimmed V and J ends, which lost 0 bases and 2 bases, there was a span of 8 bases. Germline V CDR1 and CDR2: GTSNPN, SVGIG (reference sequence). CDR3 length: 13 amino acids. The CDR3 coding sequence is TGTGCCTGGAGTGTAGCCGGCCCCTACGAGCAGTACTTC. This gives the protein CAWSVAGPYEQYF.

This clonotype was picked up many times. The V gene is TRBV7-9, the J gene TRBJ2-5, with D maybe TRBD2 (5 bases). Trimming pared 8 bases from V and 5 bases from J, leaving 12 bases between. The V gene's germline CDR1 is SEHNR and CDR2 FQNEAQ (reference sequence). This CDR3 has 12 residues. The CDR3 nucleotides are TGTGCCAGCGGTATCTGGGAGGAGACCCAGTACTTC. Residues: CASGIWEETQYF.

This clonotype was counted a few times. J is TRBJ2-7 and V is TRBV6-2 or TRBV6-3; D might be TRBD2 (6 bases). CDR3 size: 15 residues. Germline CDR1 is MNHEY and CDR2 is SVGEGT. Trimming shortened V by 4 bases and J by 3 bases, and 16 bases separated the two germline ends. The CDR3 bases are TGTGCCAGCAGTTTTTCTAGCGCCGAAGACTACGAGCAGTACTTC. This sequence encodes CASSFSSAEDYEQYF.

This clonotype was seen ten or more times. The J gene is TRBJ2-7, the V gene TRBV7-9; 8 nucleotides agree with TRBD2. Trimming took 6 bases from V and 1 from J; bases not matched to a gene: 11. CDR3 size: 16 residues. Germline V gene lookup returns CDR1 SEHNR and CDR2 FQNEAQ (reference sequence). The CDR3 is CASRAVPAGASYEQYF. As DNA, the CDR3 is TGTGCCAGCAGAGCCGTGCCAGCGGGGGCTTCCTACGAGCAGTACTTC.

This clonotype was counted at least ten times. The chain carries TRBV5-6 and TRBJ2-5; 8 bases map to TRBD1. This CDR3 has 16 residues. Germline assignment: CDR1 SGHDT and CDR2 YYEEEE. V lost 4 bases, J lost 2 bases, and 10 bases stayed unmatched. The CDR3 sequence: CASSPHRGSSQETQYF. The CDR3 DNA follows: TGTGCCAGCAGCCCGCACAGGGGGTCTTCGCAAGAGACCCAGTACTTC.

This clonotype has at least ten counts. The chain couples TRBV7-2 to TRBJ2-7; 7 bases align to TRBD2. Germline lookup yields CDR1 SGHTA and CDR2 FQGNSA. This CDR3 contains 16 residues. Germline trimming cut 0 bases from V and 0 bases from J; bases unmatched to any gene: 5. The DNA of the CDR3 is TGTGCCAGCAGCTTAGCGCGGGGGTTGAGCTCCTACGAGCAGTACTTC. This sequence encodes CASSLARGLSSYEQYF.

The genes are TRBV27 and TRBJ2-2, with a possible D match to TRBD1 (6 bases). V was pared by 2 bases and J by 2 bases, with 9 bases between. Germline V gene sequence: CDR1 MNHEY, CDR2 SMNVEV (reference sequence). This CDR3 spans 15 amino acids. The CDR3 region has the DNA TGTGCCAGCAGTTTAGGGACAAAAAACACCGGGGAGCTGTTTTTT. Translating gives CASSLGTKNTGELFF.

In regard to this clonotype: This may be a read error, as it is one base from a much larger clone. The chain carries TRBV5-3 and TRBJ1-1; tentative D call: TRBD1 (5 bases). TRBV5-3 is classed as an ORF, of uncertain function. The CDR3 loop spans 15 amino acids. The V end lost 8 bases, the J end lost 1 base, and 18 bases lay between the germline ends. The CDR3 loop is CASKRGGGGNTEAFF. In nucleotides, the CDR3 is TGTGCCAGCAAACGGGGGGGAGGAGGGAACACTGAAGCTTTCTTT.

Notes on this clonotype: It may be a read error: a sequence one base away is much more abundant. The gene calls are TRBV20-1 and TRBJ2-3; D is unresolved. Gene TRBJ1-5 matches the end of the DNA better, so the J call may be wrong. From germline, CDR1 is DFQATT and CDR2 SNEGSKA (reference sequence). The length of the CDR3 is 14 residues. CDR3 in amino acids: CSAPGLAGSVTQHF. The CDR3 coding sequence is TGCAGTGCTCCCGGACTAGCGGGCTCCGTTACGCAGCATTTT.

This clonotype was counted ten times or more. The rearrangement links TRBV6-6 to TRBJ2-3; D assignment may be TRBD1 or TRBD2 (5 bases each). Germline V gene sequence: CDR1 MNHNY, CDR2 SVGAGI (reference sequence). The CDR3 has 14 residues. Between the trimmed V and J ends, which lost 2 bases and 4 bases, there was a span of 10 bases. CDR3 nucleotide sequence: TGTGCCAGCAGTTACGGGACCACGTCAGATACGCAGTATTTT. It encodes CASSYGTTSDTQYF.

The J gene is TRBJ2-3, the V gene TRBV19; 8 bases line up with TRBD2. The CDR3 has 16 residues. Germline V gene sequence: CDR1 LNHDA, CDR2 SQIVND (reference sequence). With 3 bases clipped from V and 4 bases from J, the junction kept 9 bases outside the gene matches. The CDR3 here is CASSMETSVFSDTQYF. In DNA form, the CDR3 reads TGTGCCAGTAGTATGGAGACTAGCGTGTTTTCAGATACGCAGTATTTT.